This TCR beta chain stems from a study of blood T cell repertoires in COVID-19. The overall study: Samples of COVID-19 (acute and convalescent) were obtained from the United States, Italy and Spain.

Original processing methods: Researchers report that nucleated cell counts were estimated from reference gene primer amplification. TCRdb's table, derived via immunoSEQ multiplex PCR, lists solely in-frame clones and lacks some. D and trimming were read from the DNA, whereas the V and J calls and clone size are those reported in that table. This table holds 200,000 to 250,000 clones, about 85% found once. Sequenced input: peripheral blood. The TCR was taken from a man aged 50-60 years who had recovered from COVID-19.

The CDR3 region is CSASYGLAGFGDTQYF. DNA of the CDR3: TGCAGTGCTAGTTATGGACTAGCGGGATTCGGGGATACGCAGTATTTT. The chain recombines TRBV20-1 with TRBJ2-3, with 12 bases aligning to TRBD2. V gave up 3 bases and J gave up 6 bases; unmatched junction bases: 10. CDR1 and CDR2 from the germline V gene are DFQATT and SNEGSKA (reference sequence). CDR3 length: 16 residues.